The 5 T cell receptor beta chains reported below all come from one sample, sequenced in a study of beta chain features in type 1 diabetes. Study-level points and caveats: In all four CD4+ subsets, TCRB CDR3 length was significantly, moderately reduced in type 1 diabetes.

Expressed TCRB transcripts were sequenced because the entire RNA isolate underwent reverse transcription. Using immunoSEQ multiplex PCR, the repertoire was profiled, and TCRdb retains in-frame clones only, with some absent. Here the sample spans some 120,000 clones, around a sixth being singletons. Which antigens these TCRs recognize remains unknown. The sequenced sample was central memory CD4+ T cells from blood. The origin of the receptors is a man between 18 and 29 years old with type 1 diabetes.

This clone has more than one count but fewer than ten. The chain has TRBV5-1 and TRBJ2-1; 7 bases are a match to TRBD2. The CDR3 loop spans 16 amino acids. CDR1 SGHRS and CDR2 YFSETQ come from the germline V gene. After removal of 4 bases from V and 8 bases from J, the junction contained 15 bases not matched to a gene. The CDR3 loop is CASSANSGLDSDEQFF. CDR3 DNA: TGCGCCAGCAGCGCTAACTCAGGACTAGATTCCGATGAGCAGTTCTTC.

This chain links TRBV7-9 with TRBJ1-6; a weak D match, TRBD1 (6 bases). CDR1 is SEHNR and CDR2 is FQNEAQ in the germline V gene (reference sequence). V was pared by 6 bases and J by 1 base, with 7 bases between. This CDR3 has 14 residues. The CDR3 DNA sequence: TGTGCCAGCAGAGGGGGTTCCTATAATTCACCCCTCCACTTT. Translated: CASRGGSYNSPLHF.

This rearrangement joins TRBV6-1 to TRBJ2-3; the D is unclear. Germline V lookup: CDR1 MNHNS, CDR2 SASEGT. Deletions cut 1 base from V and 1 base from J, with 6 bases between. The CDR3 length is 14 residues. CDR3 bases: TGTGCCAGCAGTGAAGTGGATGGCACAGATACGCAGTATTTT. It encodes CASSEVDGTDTQYF.

This clone was seen more than once but under ten times. The rearrangement uses TRBV18 and TRBJ2-3, with unresolved D. CDR3 length equals 11 residues. CDR1 is KGHSH and CDR2 is LQKENI in the germline V gene. The V and J ends lost 3 bases and 4 bases respectively, with 2 bases between them. The CDR3: CASSPSDTQYF. The CDR3 nucleotides are TGTGCCAGCTCACCTTCAGATACGCAGTATTTT.

The chain couples TRBV5-1 to TRBJ2-7; 9 nucleotides align to TRBD1. J gave up 2 bases and V 3 bases, and 9 bases lay outside the gene matches. Germline CDR1 and CDR2: SGHRS and YFSETQ. The CDR3 is 16 residues long. The CDR3 is CASSSAGQGLTYEQYF. The CDR3 DNA follows: TGCGCCAGCAGCTCCGCAGGACAGGGGCTAACCTACGAGCAGTACTTC.